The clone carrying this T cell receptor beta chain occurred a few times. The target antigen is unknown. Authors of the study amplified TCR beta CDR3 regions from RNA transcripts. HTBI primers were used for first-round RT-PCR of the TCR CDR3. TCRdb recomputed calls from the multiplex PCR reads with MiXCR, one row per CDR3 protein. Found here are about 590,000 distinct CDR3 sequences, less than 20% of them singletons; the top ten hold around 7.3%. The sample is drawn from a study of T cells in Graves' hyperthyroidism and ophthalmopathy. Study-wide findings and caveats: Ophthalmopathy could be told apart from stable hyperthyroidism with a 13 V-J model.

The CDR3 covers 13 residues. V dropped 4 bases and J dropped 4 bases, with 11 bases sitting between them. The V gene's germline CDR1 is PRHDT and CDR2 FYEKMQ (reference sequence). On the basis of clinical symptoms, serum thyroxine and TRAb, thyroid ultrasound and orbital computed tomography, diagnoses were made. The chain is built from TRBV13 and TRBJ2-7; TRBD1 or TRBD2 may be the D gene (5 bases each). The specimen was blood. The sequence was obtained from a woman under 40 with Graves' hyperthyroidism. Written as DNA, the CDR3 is TGTGCCAGCAGCTCTTCGTGGGGGTACGAGCAGTACTTC. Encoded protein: CASSSSWGYEQYF.